This entry is about one TCR beta chain. Its antigen is not identified. The PCR had 60 Vbeta and 13 Jbeta primers. Produced via immunoSEQ multiplex PCR; TCRdb's table is partial and in-frame only. The table has 60,000 to 90,000 clones, roughly 70% seen once. This entry comes from a study of cytomegalovirus exposure and HLA in healthy donors. Study at large: An analysis done earlier identified roughly 120 million unique TCR beta sequences from about 179 million T cells. For the 300 to 400 genotyped donors, roughly 80% fell within the Caucasian-associated ancestry cluster.

Trimming removed 3 bases from V and 6 bases from J; junction bases left unmatched: 6. Germline-derived CDR1 and CDR2 are WSHSY and SAAADI. The CDR3 covers 15 residues. Though nominally healthy at sampling, donors likely had unrecorded immune exposures. Findings and limits, study-wide: Within an earlier analysis, most TCR beta V segments proved productive either about 90% or about 30% of the time.

The V and J genes are TRBV10-2 and TRBJ2-7, with 12 bases matching TRBD2. The specimen sequenced was PBMCs. This TCR came from a woman aged 45-60 years in good health and CMV-seropositive. The CDR3 reads CASSEGELAGGEQYF. In nucleotides, the CDR3 is TGCGCCAGCAGTGAAGGGGAACTAGCGGGAGGCGAGCAGTACTTC.